Listed below are T cell receptor beta chains from one sample, sequenced in a study of T cells after yellow fever vaccination. TCRdb re-derived calls from the 5' RACE reads in MiXCR, one entry per CDR3 protein. This repertoire shows roughly 180,000 distinct CDR3 sequences, approximately 6.2% found once; its top ten account for 2.5% to 3.5%. The input for sequencing was CD4+ T cells sorted from PBMCs, taken on the day of the first yellow fever vaccination. The receptors derive from a man between 18 and 35 years old who received the YFV17D yellow fever vaccine. The CDR3 runs from the conserved cysteine through the conserved F or W. Fields, in order: J gene, clone size, D gene, V gene, CDR3 protein, CDR3 DNA. The D gene is left open where the match is weak. The size field is filled for only some rows; it gives once, few, many or a size class.

J: TRBJ2-7
size: few
D: .
V: TRBV23-1
CDR3: CASSTGAPSHTYEQYF
DNA: TGCGCCAGCAGCACCGGGGCCCCCTCCCACACCTACGAGCAGTACTTC

J: TRBJ2-7
size: many
D: TRBD2
V: TRBV18
CDR3: CASFVGGGFYEQYF
DNA: TGTGCCAGCTTCGTAGGCGGGGGATTCTACGAGCAGTACTTC

J: TRBJ2-5
size: .
D: .
V: TRBV5-1
CDR3: CASSAQRPQETQYF
DNA: TGCGCCAGCAGCGCCCAACGGCCGCAAGAGACCCAGTACTTC

J: TRBJ2-4
size: .
D: .
V: TRBV20-1
CDR3: CSADRGHRGAIQYF
DNA: TGCAGTGCCGACCGAGGACACCGGGGGGCCATTCAGTACTTC

J: TRBJ1-1
size: many
D: .
V: TRBV10-3
CDR3: CAIRTQGEAFF
DNA: TGTGCCATCAGGACTCAGGGGGAAGCTTTCTTT

J: TRBJ1-1
size: .
D: .
V: TRBV6-2/TRBV6-3
CDR3: CASSPTTMNTEAFF
DNA: TGTGCCAGCAGTCCGACAACGATGAACACTGAAGCTTTCTTT

J: TRBJ2-2
size: few
D: .
V: TRBV9
CDR3: CASSLPRDHGELFF
DNA: TGTGCCAGCAGCCTTCCCCGGGACCACGGCGAGCTGTTTTTT

J: TRBJ2-3
size: medium-sized
D: TRBD1
V: TRBV25-1
CDR3: CASRRGTGTDTQYF
DNA: TGTGCCAGCAGGAGGGGGACAGGCACAGATACGCAGTATTTT

J: TRBJ2-3
size: many
D: TRBD1
V: TRBV20-1
CDR3: CSARPRTGADTQYF
DNA: TGCAGTGCTAGACCCAGGACAGGGGCAGATACGCAGTATTTT

J: TRBJ2-1
size: many
D: TRBD1
V: TRBV12-3/TRBV12-4
CDR3: CASGPTGPGIEQFF
DNA: TGTGCCAGCGGTCCGACAGGGCCCGGGATTGAGCAGTTCTTC

J: TRBJ2-3
size: many
D: .
V: TRBV11-2
CDR3: CASSLVRGASDTQYF
DNA: TGTGCCAGCAGCTTAGTCCGGGGGGCGTCAGATACGCAGTATTTT

J: TRBJ2-2
size: .
D: .
V: TRBV6-5
CDR3: CASIGYTGELFF
DNA: TGTGCCAGCATAGGTTACACCGGGGAGCTGTTTTTT

J: TRBJ2-3
size: many
D: .
V: TRBV12-3/TRBV12-4
CDR3: CASSTGGLSTDTQYF
DNA: TGTGCCAGCAGTACGGGGGGCCTTAGCACAGATACGCAGTATTTT

J: TRBJ1-4
size: many
D: .
V: TRBV10-2
CDR3: CASSVVTTNEKLFF
DNA: TGCGCCAGCAGTGTAGTGACAACTAATGAAAAACTGTTTTTT

J: TRBJ2-3
size: many
D: .
V: TRBV9
CDR3: CASRRGGVSDTQYF
DNA: TGTGCCAGTCGGAGGGGTGGGGTCTCAGATACGCAGTATTTT

J: TRBJ2-2
size: many
D: .
V: TRBV12-3/TRBV12-4
CDR3: CASSFGSGELFF
DNA: TGTGCCAGCAGTTTCGGTTCCGGGGAGCTGTTTTTT

J: TRBJ1-1
size: many
D: .
V: TRBV7-8
CDR3: CASSTRVNTEAFF
DNA: TGTGCCAGCAGCACCAGGGTGAACACTGAAGCTTTCTTT

J: TRBJ2-5
size: few
D: .
V: TRBV7-2
CDR3: CASSLTRETQYF
DNA: TGTGCCAGCAGCTTAACAAGGGAGACCCAGTACTTC

J: TRBJ1-6
size: many
D: .
V: TRBV5-5
CDR3: CASSSNLGRDSYNSPLHF
DNA: TGTGCCAGCAGCTCCAATCTTGGGAGGGACTCCTATAATTCACCCCTCCACTTT

J: TRBJ1-3
size: many
D: TRBD1
V: TRBV20-1
CDR3: CSASSGTAGNTIYF
DNA: TGCAGTGCTTCGTCCGGGACAGCTGGAAACACCATATATTTT

J: TRBJ1-6
size: many
D: TRBD1
V: TRBV25-1
CDR3: CASSEAGQPSSPLHF
DNA: TGTGCCAGCAGTGAAGCGGGACAGCCAAGTTCACCCCTCCACTTT

J: TRBJ1-1
size: few
D: TRBD1
V: TRBV4-2
CDR3: CASSSRDRGPTEAFF
DNA: TGTGCCAGCAGCTCCCGGGACAGGGGGCCCACTGAAGCTTTCTTT

J: TRBJ2-5
size: few
D: .
V: TRBV7-2
CDR3: CASSASRGAGQYF
DNA: TGTGCCAGCAGCGCCTCTAGGGGGGCTGGCCAGTACTTC

J: TRBJ2-7
size: .
D: TRBD2
V: TRBV5-5
CDR3: CASSLAGGMYEEQYF
DNA: TGTGCCAGCAGCTTGGCCGGGGGGATGTACGAAGAGCAGTACTTC

J: TRBJ2-6
size: .
D: .
V: TRBV11-2
CDR3: CASSAQLSWTSFSGANVLTF
DNA: TGTGCCAGCAGCGCCCAACTCAGCTGGACATCTTTCTCTGGGGCCAACGTCCTGACTTTC

J: TRBJ1-2
size: .
D: .
V: TRBV6-5
CDR3: CASSYSGRRSGGYTF
DNA: TGTGCCAGCAGTTACTCGGGCCGGCGATCGGGGGGCTACACCTTC

J: TRBJ2-1
size: many
D: TRBD1
V: TRBV20-1
CDR3: CSASSVGTGDNEQFF
DNA: TGCAGTGCTTCTTCGGTCGGGACAGGAGACAATGAGCAGTTCTTC

J: TRBJ1-2
size: .
D: .
V: TRBV5-1
CDR3: CASSLGRGNYGYTF
DNA: TGCGCCAGCAGCTTGGGCAGGGGTAACTATGGCTACACCTTC

J: TRBJ2-3
size: few
D: .
V: TRBV7-6
CDR3: CASSPTVGPTDTQYF
DNA: TGTGCCAGCAGCCCCACGGTCGGCCCCACAGATACGCAGTATTTT

J: TRBJ2-5
size: many
D: .
V: TRBV7-9
CDR3: CASSLIPGGQETQYF
DNA: TGTGCCAGCAGCCTTATACCAGGGGGGCAAGAGACCCAGTACTTC

J: TRBJ1-2
size: .
D: TRBD1
V: TRBV11-2
CDR3: CASSMDRSGYTF
DNA: TGTGCCAGCAGCATGGACAGGTCTGGCTACACCTTC

J: TRBJ2-5
size: .
D: TRBD2
V: TRBV11-2
CDR3: CASSRGLADQETQYF
DNA: TGTGCCAGCAGCCGGGGACTAGCGGACCAAGAGACCCAGTACTTC

J: TRBJ2-7
size: .
D: .
V: TRBV7-2
CDR3: CASSLLPGAYEQYF
DNA: TGTGCCAGCAGCTTACTTCCAGGGGCCTACGAGCAGTACTTC

J: TRBJ2-1
size: many
D: TRBD2
V: TRBV5-1
CDR3: CASSLGTTEVHEQFF
DNA: TGCGCCAGCAGCTTAGGGACTACGGAGGTCCATGAGCAGTTCTTC

J: TRBJ2-5
size: many
D: .
V: TRBV4-2
CDR3: CASSQEGRGQETQYF
DNA: TGTGCCAGCAGCCAAGAAGGTAGGGGCCAGGAGACCCAGTACTTC

J: TRBJ2-2
size: many
D: .
V: TRBV12-3/TRBV12-4
CDR3: CASRRTGYGELFF
DNA: TGTGCCAGCAGGCGTACAGGGTACGGGGAGCTGTTTTTT

J: TRBJ2-1
size: many
D: .
V: TRBV5-1
CDR3: CASSLPGYNEQFF
DNA: TGCGCCAGCAGCTTGCCCGGCTACAATGAGCAGTTCTTC

J: TRBJ2-1
size: many
D: TRBD2
V: TRBV7-2
CDR3: CASSLARLAGGQSLIF
DNA: TGTGCCAGCAGCTTAGCGCGGCTAGCGGGGGGCCAGAGTCTAATCTTC

J: TRBJ2-3
size: .
D: .
V: TRBV7-2
CDR3: CASGRDGPTDTQYF
DNA: TGTGCCAGCGGGCGGGACGGACCCACAGATACGCAGTATTTT

J: TRBJ1-5
size: .
D: TRBD1
V: TRBV20-1
CDR3: CSANRGLYSNQPQHF
DNA: TGCAGTGCAAACAGGGGGCTCTATAGCAATCAGCCCCAGCATTTT

J: TRBJ2-3
size: many
D: TRBD2
V: TRBV20-1
CDR3: CSAPPLAGATDTQYF
DNA: TGCAGTGCGCCACCACTAGCGGGGGCCACAGATACGCAGTATTTT

J: TRBJ1-2
size: many
D: .
V: TRBV7-2
CDR3: CASSLFEGGGYTF
DNA: TGTGCCAGCAGCTTATTTGAGGGCGGAGGCTACACCTTC

J: TRBJ1-3
size: many
D: TRBD1
V: TRBV20-1
CDR3: CSARVAGGRDTIYF
DNA: TGCAGTGCTAGAGTGGCAGGGGGCAGGGACACCATATATTTT

J: TRBJ2-1
size: .
D: TRBD2
V: TRBV30
CDR3: CAWSRPGGSYNEQFF
DNA: TGTGCCTGGAGCCGTCCGGGGGGCTCCTACAATGAGCAGTTCTTC

J: TRBJ2-7
size: many
D: TRBD1
V: TRBV5-1
CDR3: CASRTGGREQYF
DNA: TGCGCCAGCAGAACAGGGGGCAGAGAGCAGTACTTC

J: TRBJ1-4
size: few
D: .
V: TRBV20-1
CDR3: CSASPLGRRNEKLFF
DNA: TGCAGTGCTAGCCCATTGGGGAGGCGGAATGAAAAACTGTTTTTT

J: TRBJ1-3
size: .
D: .
V: TRBV7-9
CDR3: CASRPGPSGNTIYF
DNA: TGTGCCAGCAGGCCAGGGCCGTCTGGAAACACCATATATTTT

J: TRBJ2-1
size: many
D: .
V: TRBV12-3/TRBV12-4
CDR3: CASSLRTEGSEQFF
DNA: TGTGCCAGCAGTTTACGAACCGAAGGGAGTGAGCAGTTCTTC

J: TRBJ2-3
size: many
D: .
V: TRBV6-5
CDR3: CASKLGVAQEADTQYF
DNA: TGTGCCAGCAAGTTAGGAGTCGCCCAGGAGGCAGATACGCAGTATTTT

J: TRBJ2-3
size: .
D: TRBD2
V: TRBV19
CDR3: CASSILAGETDTQYF
DNA: TGTGCCAGTAGTATATTAGCGGGGGAAACAGATACGCAGTATTTT

J: TRBJ2-5
size: few
D: .
V: TRBV20-1
CDR3: CSARVGVAAQQETQYF
DNA: TGCAGTGCTAGAGTCGGGGTAGCGGCGCAACAAGAGACCCAGTACTTC

J: TRBJ1-6
size: many
D: .
V: TRBV3-1
CDR3: CASSHAGVGSPLHF
DNA: TGTGCCAGCAGCCACGCAGGGGTCGGATCACCCCTCCACTTT

J: TRBJ2-5
size: many
D: TRBD2
V: TRBV7-2
CDR3: CASSRDSGGGLKTQYF
DNA: TGTGCCAGCAGCCGGGATAGCGGGGGAGGTCTAAAGACCCAGTACTTC